The clone carrying this TCR beta chain was seen a few times. The CDR3 spans 13 residues. The V gene's germline CDR1 is DFQATT and CDR2 SNEGSKA (reference sequence). Sample-barcoded 5' priming and a J-beta primer mix drove a second PCR of about 6 to 12 cycles. MiXCR, applied by TCRdb to the 5' RACE reads, yields one record per CDR3 protein. The sample has around 500,000 distinct CDR3 sequences; about a quarter are singletons. The data are from a study of blood T cells in healthy people across ages. Study-wide background: About one barcoded TCR beta cDNA was captured per two T cells.

Total RNA was extracted at no less than 6 micrograms per sample. These data also formed part of another study, on T cells of mothers and their children. As that report states: Researchers report slightly higher, though non-significant, overlap in related mother-child pairs than in unrelated pairs.

Sequencing used blood. The sequence was collected from a boy aged 2 to 10 in good health. The chain links TRBV20-1 to TRBJ2-5; 8 bases line up with TRBD1. The DNA end favors TRBJ2-7, so the J call may be wrong. The CDR3, as DNA: TGCAGTGCTACGAGACAGGGGAGGTACGAGCAGTACTTC. Its protein product is CSATRQGRYEQYF.